The clone carrying this T cell receptor (beta chain) appeared a few times. These data originate in a study of blood T cell repertoires in COVID-19. Authors' data handling: For nucleated cells, counts were estimated from reference gene primer amplification. Sequenced by immunoSEQ multiplex PCR; TCRdb stores in-frame clones only, minus some. Clone size and V and J calls were adopted from that table, with D and trimming inferred from the DNA. The data contain about 29,000 clones, roughly 90% of them seen just once; the ten biggest clones take up less than 4.5%. The source is a human donor in a cohort sampled during active COVID-19. The sequenced sample consisted of peripheral blood.

CDR3 residues: CASSFGGTAHTGELFF. CDR3 bases: TGTGCCAGCAGCTTTGGCGGGACAGCTCACACCGGGGAGCTGTTTTTT. This sequence joins TRBV5-4 and TRBJ2-2; D may be TRBD1 (7 bases). Trimming cost V 2 bases and J 3 bases, with 14 bases left between them. Looked up from germline, CDR1 is SGHNT and CDR2 is YYREEE (reference sequence). The CDR3 loop spans 16 amino acids.